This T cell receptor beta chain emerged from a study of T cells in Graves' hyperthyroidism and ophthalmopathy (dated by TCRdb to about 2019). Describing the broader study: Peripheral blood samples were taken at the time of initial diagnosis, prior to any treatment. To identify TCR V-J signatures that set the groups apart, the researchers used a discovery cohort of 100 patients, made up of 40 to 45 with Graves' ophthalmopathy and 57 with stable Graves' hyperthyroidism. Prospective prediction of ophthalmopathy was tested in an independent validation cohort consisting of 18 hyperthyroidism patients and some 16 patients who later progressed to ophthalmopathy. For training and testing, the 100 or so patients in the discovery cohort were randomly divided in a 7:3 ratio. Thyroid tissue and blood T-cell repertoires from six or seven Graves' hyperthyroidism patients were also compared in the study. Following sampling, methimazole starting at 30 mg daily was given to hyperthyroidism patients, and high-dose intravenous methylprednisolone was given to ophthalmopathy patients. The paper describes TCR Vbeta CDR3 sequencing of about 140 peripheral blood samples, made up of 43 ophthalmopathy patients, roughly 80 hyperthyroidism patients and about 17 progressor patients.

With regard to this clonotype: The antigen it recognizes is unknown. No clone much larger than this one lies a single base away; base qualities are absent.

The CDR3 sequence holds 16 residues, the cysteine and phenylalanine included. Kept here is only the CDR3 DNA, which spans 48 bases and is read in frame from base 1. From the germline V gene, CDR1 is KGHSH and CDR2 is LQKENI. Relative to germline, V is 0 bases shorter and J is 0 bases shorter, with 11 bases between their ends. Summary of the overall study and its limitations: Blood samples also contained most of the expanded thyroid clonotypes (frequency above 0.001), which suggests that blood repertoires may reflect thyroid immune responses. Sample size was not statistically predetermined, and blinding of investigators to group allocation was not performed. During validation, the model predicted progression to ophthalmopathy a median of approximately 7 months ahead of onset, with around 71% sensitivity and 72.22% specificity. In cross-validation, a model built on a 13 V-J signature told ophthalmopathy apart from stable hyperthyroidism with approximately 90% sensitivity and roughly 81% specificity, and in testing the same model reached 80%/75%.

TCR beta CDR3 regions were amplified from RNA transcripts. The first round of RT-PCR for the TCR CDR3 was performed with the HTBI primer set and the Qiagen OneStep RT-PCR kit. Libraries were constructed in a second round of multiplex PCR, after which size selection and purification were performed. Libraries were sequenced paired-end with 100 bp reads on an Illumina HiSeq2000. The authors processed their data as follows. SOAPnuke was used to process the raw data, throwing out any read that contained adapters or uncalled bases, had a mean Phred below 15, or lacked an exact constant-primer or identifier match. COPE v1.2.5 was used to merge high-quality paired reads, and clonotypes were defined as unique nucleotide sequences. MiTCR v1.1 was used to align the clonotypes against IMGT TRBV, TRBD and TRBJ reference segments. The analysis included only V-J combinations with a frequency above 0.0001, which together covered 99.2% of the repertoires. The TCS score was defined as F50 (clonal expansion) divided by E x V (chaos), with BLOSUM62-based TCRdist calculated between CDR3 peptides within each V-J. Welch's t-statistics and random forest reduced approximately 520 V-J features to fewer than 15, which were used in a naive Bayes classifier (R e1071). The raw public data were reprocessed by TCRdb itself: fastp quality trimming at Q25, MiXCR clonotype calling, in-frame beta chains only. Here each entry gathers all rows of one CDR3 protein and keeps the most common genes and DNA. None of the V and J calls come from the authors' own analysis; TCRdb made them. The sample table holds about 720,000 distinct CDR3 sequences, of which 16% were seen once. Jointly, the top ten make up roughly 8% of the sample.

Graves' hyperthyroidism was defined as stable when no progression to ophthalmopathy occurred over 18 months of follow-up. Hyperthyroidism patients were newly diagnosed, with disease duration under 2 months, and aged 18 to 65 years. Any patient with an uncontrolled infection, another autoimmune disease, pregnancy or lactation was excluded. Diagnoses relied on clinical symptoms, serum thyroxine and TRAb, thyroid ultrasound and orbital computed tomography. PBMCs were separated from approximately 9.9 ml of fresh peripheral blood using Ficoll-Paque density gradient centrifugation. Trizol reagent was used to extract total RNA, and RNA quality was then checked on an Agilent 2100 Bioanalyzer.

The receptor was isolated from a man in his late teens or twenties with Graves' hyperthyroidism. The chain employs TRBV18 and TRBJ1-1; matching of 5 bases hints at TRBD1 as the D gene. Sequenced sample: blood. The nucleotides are TGTGCCAGCTCACCACCCCCCGGGACGGTGAACACTGAAGCTTTCTTT. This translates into CASSPPPGTVNTEAFF.